This T cell receptor beta chain is from a study of cytomegalovirus exposure and HLA in healthy donors. Study-wide context: Early on, a data release was issued that held tens of millions of unique TCRs from HLA-typed donors. Study results and limitations: Association of roughly 18,000 TCR beta sequences with HLA alleles was found at 0.05 false discovery rate in a later analysis. Within a later analysis, the majority of CMV-associated TCR beta chains appeared HLA-restricted.

Trimming took 3 bases from V and 5 from J; bases not matched to a gene: 5. The CDR3 sequence is 15 residues long. Germline loops: CDR1 KGHSH, CDR2 LQKENI. Comments on this clone: Antigen unknown.

The PCR had 60 Vbeta and 13 Jbeta primers. Per the study methods: Later analysis identified approximately 80 million unique TCR beta chains, approximately 11 million shared. Assay: immunoSEQ multiplex PCR; the TCRdb copy retains only in-frame clones and omits some. V, J and clone size are taken as reported in that table, and D and trimming were inferred from the DNA itself. This table has under 150,000 clones, approximately 85% appearing once. Sequenced: PBMCs. The clonotype was recovered from a young woman in good health and CMV-seropositive. The chain combines TRBV18 with TRBJ2-1; TRBD1 agrees at 9 bases. The CDR3 DNA follows: TGTGCCAGCTCACCCACAGGGGGCGGGAACAATGAGCAGTTCTTC. This encodes CASSPTGGGNNEQFF.